The clone carrying this T cell receptor beta chain was seen once. CDR1 and CDR2 from the germline V gene are SGHRS and YFSETQ. Trimming shortened V by 4 bases and J by 4 bases, and 21 bases separated the two germline ends. The CDR3 consists of 17 residues. The source of the sample is a study of blood T cell repertoires in COVID-19. Background on the study: Specimens from acute and convalescent COVID-19 originated in the United States, Italy and Spain. Sample material is recorded as cDNA or gDNA derived from T cells, B-cell-depleted T cells, or PBMCs.

As handled by the study authors: Amplifying reference gene primers gave estimates of nucleated cell counts. TCRdb keeps only in-frame clones here, not all; method: immunoSEQ multiplex PCR. V, J and clone size reflect that table, while D and trimming were determined from the DNA. The sample includes some 140,000 clones, roughly 80% of them seen just once. Donors were grouped by their self-reported clinical history. The chain combines TRBV5-1 with TRBJ1-3; D not certain. This sequence was found in a man aged 35-49 years with acute COVID-19. The sample comprised PBMCs or T cells enriched from blood (not recorded which). DNA for the CDR3: TGCGCCAGCAGCGAAACGACTACGGGGAGGGCCGGAAACACCATATATTTT. It yields the protein CASSETTTGRAGNTIYF. The full variable domain, rest sourced from reference TRBV5-1 and TRBJ1-3, is KAGVTQTPRYLIKTRGQQVTLSCSPISGHRSVSWYQQTPGQGLQFLFEYFSETQRNKGNFPGRFSGRQFSNSRSEMNVSTLELGDSALYLCASSETTTGRAGNTIYFGEGSWLTVV.